This is a list of T cell receptor beta chains from one sample in a study of vaccination effects on CD4 cells after COVID-19. Generated by immunoSEQ multiplex PCR, the TCRdb table keeps only in-frame clones and is missing some. The sample yields about 54,000 clones, roughly 80% seen once. Their specific antigens are unknown. Sequences were derived from CD4+ T cells from PBMCs cultured with HCoV-229E spike peptides, sampled before COVID-19 vaccination. These TCRs come from a human donor who received a COVID-19 vaccine. CDR3s include the opening cysteine and the closing phenylalanine or tryptophan. The order of the fields is clone size, V gene, D gene, J gene, CDR3 protein, CDR3 DNA. The D gene is left open where the match is weak. A row's size may be missing; if present it is once, few, many or a size class.

clone_size: -
v_call: TRBV19
d_call: TRBD1
j_call: TRBJ2-5
cdr3_aa: CASSRGPGGGVTQYF
cdr3_nt: TGTGCCAGTAGTAGGGGACCAGGGGGCGGTGTGACCCAGTACTTC

clone_size: -
v_call: TRBV19
d_call: TRBD1
j_call: TRBJ1-6
cdr3_aa: CASRDRQNSPLHF
cdr3_nt: TGTGCCAGTAGGGACAGGCAAAATTCACCCCTCCACTTT

clone_size: -
v_call: TRBV28
d_call: -
j_call: TRBJ2-4
cdr3_aa: CASSSPLAAQIAKNIQYF
cdr3_nt: TGTGCCAGCAGTTCCCCTTTGGCAGCGCAAATAGCCAAAAACATTCAGTACTTC

clone_size: few
v_call: TRBV10-2
d_call: -
j_call: TRBJ2-1
cdr3_aa: CASSELRLAHEQFF
cdr3_nt: TGCGCCAGCAGTGAGTTGAGGCTGGCCCATGAGCAGTTCTTC

clone_size: few
v_call: TRBV5-1
d_call: -
j_call: TRBJ1-3
cdr3_aa: CASSLAAVSGNTIYF
cdr3_nt: TGCGCCAGCAGCTTGGCGGCAGTCTCTGGAAACACCATATATTTT

clone_size: -
v_call: TRBV2
d_call: -
j_call: TRBJ2-2
cdr3_aa: CASSESGVTTGELFF
cdr3_nt: TGTGCCAGCAGTGAATCAGGGGTTACCACCGGGGAGCTGTTTTTT

clone_size: once
v_call: TRBV25-1
d_call: TRBD1
j_call: TRBJ1-2
cdr3_aa: CASSPQGAGGYTF
cdr3_nt: TGTGCCAGCAGTCCACAGGGGGCAGGTGGCTACACCTTC

clone_size: -
v_call: TRBV7-2
d_call: -
j_call: TRBJ2-5
cdr3_aa: CASSFQEGLVQETQYF
cdr3_nt: TGTGCCAGCAGCTTCCAAGAGGGCTTGGTACAAGAGACCCAGTACTTC

clone_size: -
v_call: TRBV18
d_call: -
j_call: TRBJ1-3
cdr3_aa: CASSPPVVSGNTIYF
cdr3_nt: TGTGCCAGCTCACCACCAGTGGTGTCTGGAAACACCATATATTTT

clone_size: few
v_call: TRBV6-2/TRBV6-3
d_call: -
j_call: TRBJ2-3
cdr3_aa: CASSRTDTQYF
cdr3_nt: TGTGCCAGCAGTCGCACAGATACGCAGTATTTT

clone_size: few
v_call: TRBV18
d_call: -
j_call: TRBJ2-1
cdr3_aa: CASSTRVGDTGEQFF
cdr3_nt: TGTGCCAGCTCAACACGAGTAGGTGATACGGGGGAGCAGTTCTTC

clone_size: once
v_call: TRBV9
d_call: -
j_call: TRBJ1-2
cdr3_aa: CASSVEGVYGYTF
cdr3_nt: TGTGCCAGCAGCGTAGAAGGGGTCTATGGCTACACCTTC

clone_size: -
v_call: TRBV5-5
d_call: -
j_call: TRBJ1-1
cdr3_aa: CASSSVLAQNTEAFF
cdr3_nt: TGTGCCAGCAGCTCGGTTCTGGCACAGAACACTGAAGCTTTCTTT

clone_size: -
v_call: TRBV5-1
d_call: TRBD1
j_call: TRBJ2-4
cdr3_aa: CASSQGTGEANIQYF
cdr3_nt: TGCGCCAGCAGCCAGGGGACAGGGGAAGCAAACATTCAGTACTTC

clone_size: -
v_call: TRBV24-1
d_call: -
j_call: TRBJ1-2
cdr3_aa: CATSDPGPLPRYTF
cdr3_nt: TGTGCCACCAGTGATCCCGGGCCCCTTCCCCGCTACACCTTC

clone_size: -
v_call: TRBV2
d_call: TRBD1
j_call: TRBJ2-5
cdr3_aa: CASSRDRGETQYF
cdr3_nt: TGTGCCAGCAGTAGGGACAGGGGGGAGACCCAGTACTTC

clone_size: -
v_call: TRBV6-1
d_call: TRBD1
j_call: TRBJ1-1
cdr3_aa: CASSDDRGSTEAFF
cdr3_nt: TGTGCCAGCAGTGACGACAGGGGAAGCACTGAAGCTTTCTTT

clone_size: -
v_call: TRBV2
d_call: TRBD2
j_call: TRBJ2-3
cdr3_aa: CASSARLAGGTDTQYF
cdr3_nt: TGTGCCAGCAGTGCGAGACTAGCGGGGGGCACAGATACGCAGTATTTT

clone_size: -
v_call: TRBV6-5
d_call: -
j_call: TRBJ1-1
cdr3_aa: CASSYSSGRMNTEAFF
cdr3_nt: TGTGCCAGCAGTTACTCGTCTGGCAGAATGAACACTGAAGCTTTCTTT

clone_size: -
v_call: TRBV4-1
d_call: TRBD2
j_call: TRBJ2-5
cdr3_aa: CASSQVQAGSIETQYF
cdr3_nt: TGCGCCAGCAGCCAAGTTCAAGCGGGGTCGATAGAGACCCAGTACTTC

clone_size: -
v_call: TRBV7-2
d_call: -
j_call: TRBJ2-3
cdr3_aa: CASSLITDTQYF
cdr3_nt: TGTGCCAGCAGCCTCATTACAGATACGCAGTATTTT

clone_size: -
v_call: TRBV7-2
d_call: TRBD1
j_call: TRBJ1-3
cdr3_aa: CASSYRTGGNTIYF
cdr3_nt: TGTGCCAGCAGCTACCGGACAGGTGGAAACACCATATATTTT

clone_size: -
v_call: TRBV2
d_call: -
j_call: TRBJ1-2
cdr3_aa: CASSPQGVDGYTF
cdr3_nt: TGTGCCAGCAGCCCGCAGGGTGTAGATGGCTACACCTTC

clone_size: -
v_call: TRBV29-1
d_call: -
j_call: TRBJ1-1
cdr3_aa: CSVEGQSAEAFF
cdr3_nt: TGCAGCGTTGAAGGACAGAGCGCTGAAGCTTTCTTT

clone_size: few
v_call: TRBV19
d_call: -
j_call: TRBJ2-1
cdr3_aa: CASSGRSYNEQFF
cdr3_nt: TGTGCCAGTAGCGGCCGCTCCTACAATGAGCAGTTCTTC

clone_size: few
v_call: TRBV30
d_call: TRBD1
j_call: TRBJ1-1
cdr3_aa: CAWSTGTNTEAFF
cdr3_nt: TGTGCCTGGTCGACAGGGACGAACACTGAAGCTTTCTTT

clone_size: -
v_call: TRBV29-1
d_call: TRBD2
j_call: TRBJ2-5
cdr3_aa: CSALLGTSPGETQYF
cdr3_nt: TGCAGCGCCCTTCTCGGGACTAGTCCAGGAGAGACCCAGTACTTC

clone_size: -
v_call: TRBV7-2
d_call: -
j_call: TRBJ2-5
cdr3_aa: CASSLSGTQYF
cdr3_nt: TGTGCCAGCAGCTTATCTGGGACCCAGTACTTC

clone_size: -
v_call: TRBV5-1
d_call: TRBD1
j_call: TRBJ1-4
cdr3_aa: CASSAGGGGEKLFF
cdr3_nt: TGCGCCAGCAGCGCAGGGGGCGGAGGTGAAAAACTGTTTTTT

clone_size: -
v_call: TRBV5-1
d_call: TRBD1
j_call: TRBJ2-5
cdr3_aa: CASSYRTGGPGETQYF
cdr3_nt: TGCGCCAGCAGCTACAGGACAGGGGGTCCAGGAGAGACCCAGTACTTC

clone_size: -
v_call: TRBV19
d_call: -
j_call: TRBJ1-1
cdr3_aa: CASSIDRNTEAFF
cdr3_nt: TGTGCCAGTAGTATCGACAGGAACACTGAAGCTTTCTTT

clone_size: -
v_call: TRBV5-5
d_call: -
j_call: TRBJ1-2
cdr3_aa: CASSLDTGYTF
cdr3_nt: TGTGCCAGCAGCCTCGACACTGGCTACACCTTC

clone_size: once
v_call: TRBV12-3/TRBV12-4
d_call: TRBD1
j_call: TRBJ1-1
cdr3_aa: CASRRQGGTEAFF
cdr3_nt: TGTGCCAGCAGAAGACAGGGGGGTACTGAAGCTTTCTTT

clone_size: -
v_call: TRBV4-2
d_call: -
j_call: TRBJ1-1
cdr3_aa: CASSQYVTGLNTEAFF
cdr3_nt: TGTGCCAGCAGCCAATATGTGACAGGCCTGAACACTGAAGCTTTCTTT

clone_size: -
v_call: TRBV5-8
d_call: TRBD1
j_call: TRBJ2-3
cdr3_aa: CASSSGQGTDTQYF
cdr3_nt: TGTGCCAGCAGCTCGGGACAGGGGACAGATACGCAGTATTTT

clone_size: -
v_call: TRBV28
d_call: -
j_call: TRBJ1-3
cdr3_aa: CASSFGGESGNTIYF
cdr3_nt: TGTGCCAGCAGTTTCGGGGGGGAGTCTGGAAACACCATATATTTT

clone_size: once
v_call: TRBV9
d_call: -
j_call: TRBJ2-5
cdr3_aa: CASSVGNSQETQYF
cdr3_nt: TGTGCCAGCAGCGTAGGAAACAGCCAAGAGACCCAGTACTTC

clone_size: -
v_call: TRBV24-1
d_call: TRBD1
j_call: TRBJ2-5
cdr3_aa: CATSDPTGQERETQYF
cdr3_nt: TGTGCCACCAGTGACCCTACGGGACAGGAGAGAGAGACCCAGTACTTC

clone_size: -
v_call: TRBV28
d_call: -
j_call: TRBJ1-5
cdr3_aa: CASSLVVINQPQHF
cdr3_nt: TGTGCCAGCAGTTTAGTAGTGATCAATCAGCCCCAGCATTTT

clone_size: once
v_call: TRBV3-1/TRBV3-2
d_call: TRBD1
j_call: TRBJ1-2
cdr3_aa: CASSPRGTVINYGYTF
cdr3_nt: TGTGCCAGCAGCCCCCGCGGGACAGTAATTAACTATGGCTACACCTTC

clone_size: -
v_call: TRBV6-5
d_call: TRBD1
j_call: TRBJ1-4
cdr3_aa: CASMTGQTPEKLFF
cdr3_nt: TGTGCCAGCATGACGGGACAGACCCCCGAAAAACTGTTTTTT

clone_size: few
v_call: TRBV19
d_call: -
j_call: TRBJ2-1
cdr3_aa: CASSTGRLCDEQFF
cdr3_nt: TGTGCCAGTAGTACAGGACGGTTGTGCGATGAGCAGTTCTTC

clone_size: -
v_call: TRBV5-5
d_call: TRBD1
j_call: TRBJ1-2
cdr3_aa: CASSRSGDRGSEGYTF
cdr3_nt: TGTGCCAGCAGCCGCAGCGGGGACAGGGGATCAGAAGGCTACACCTTC

clone_size: -
v_call: TRBV7-9
d_call: -
j_call: TRBJ1-5
cdr3_aa: CASAVSNQPQHF
cdr3_nt: TGTGCCAGCGCCGTTAGCAATCAGCCCCAGCATTTT

clone_size: -
v_call: TRBV12-3/TRBV12-4
d_call: -
j_call: TRBJ1-4
cdr3_aa: CASSFGSKLFF
cdr3_nt: TGTGCCAGCAGTTTCGGGTCAAAACTGTTTTTT

clone_size: -
v_call: TRBV10-1
d_call: -
j_call: TRBJ2-2
cdr3_aa: CASMQAGTGELFF
cdr3_nt: TGCGCCAGCATGCAGGCAGGCACCGGGGAGCTGTTTTTT

clone_size: -
v_call: TRBV18
d_call: TRBD1
j_call: TRBJ2-5
cdr3_aa: CASSPGTGAETQYF
cdr3_nt: TGTGCCAGCTCACCAGGCACAGGGGCAGAGACCCAGTACTTC

clone_size: -
v_call: TRBV3-1/TRBV3-2
d_call: TRBD1
j_call: TRBJ1-2
cdr3_aa: CASSQEGDSWAEGYTF
cdr3_nt: TGTGCCAGCAGCCAAGAGGGGGACAGTTGGGCGGAAGGCTACACCTTC

clone_size: -
v_call: TRBV24-1
d_call: TRBD1
j_call: TRBJ1-2
cdr3_aa: CATSDSRTGGVYGYTF
cdr3_nt: TGTGCCACCAGTGATTCCCGGACAGGGGGCGTTTATGGCTACACCTTC

clone_size: -
v_call: TRBV18
d_call: -
j_call: TRBJ1-4
cdr3_aa: CASSPTREKLFF
cdr3_nt: TGTGCCAGCTCACCAACGAGAGAAAAACTGTTTTTT

clone_size: -
v_call: TRBV6-5
d_call: TRBD1
j_call: TRBJ1-2
cdr3_aa: CASSYDRVTYGYTF
cdr3_nt: TGTGCCAGCAGTTACGACAGGGTTACCTATGGCTACACCTTC

clone_size: -
v_call: TRBV19
d_call: -
j_call: TRBJ1-2
cdr3_aa: CASSTSLQGHYGYTF
cdr3_nt: TGTGCCAGTAGTACCTCTTTACAGGGACACTATGGCTACACCTTC

clone_size: -
v_call: TRBV19
d_call: TRBD2
j_call: TRBJ2-3
cdr3_aa: CASSVLAGGPGTQYF
cdr3_nt: TGTGCCAGTAGCGTCTTAGCGGGGGGGCCGGGTACGCAGTATTTT

clone_size: -
v_call: TRBV12-3/TRBV12-4
d_call: -
j_call: TRBJ2-4
cdr3_aa: CASADWDKNIQYF
cdr3_nt: TGTGCCAGCGCCGACTGGGATAAAAACATTCAGTACTTC

clone_size: few
v_call: TRBV5-6
d_call: -
j_call: TRBJ1-5
cdr3_aa: CASSRGQGWDQPQHF
cdr3_nt: TGTGCCAGCAGCCGGGGGCAGGGATGGGATCAGCCCCAGCATTTT